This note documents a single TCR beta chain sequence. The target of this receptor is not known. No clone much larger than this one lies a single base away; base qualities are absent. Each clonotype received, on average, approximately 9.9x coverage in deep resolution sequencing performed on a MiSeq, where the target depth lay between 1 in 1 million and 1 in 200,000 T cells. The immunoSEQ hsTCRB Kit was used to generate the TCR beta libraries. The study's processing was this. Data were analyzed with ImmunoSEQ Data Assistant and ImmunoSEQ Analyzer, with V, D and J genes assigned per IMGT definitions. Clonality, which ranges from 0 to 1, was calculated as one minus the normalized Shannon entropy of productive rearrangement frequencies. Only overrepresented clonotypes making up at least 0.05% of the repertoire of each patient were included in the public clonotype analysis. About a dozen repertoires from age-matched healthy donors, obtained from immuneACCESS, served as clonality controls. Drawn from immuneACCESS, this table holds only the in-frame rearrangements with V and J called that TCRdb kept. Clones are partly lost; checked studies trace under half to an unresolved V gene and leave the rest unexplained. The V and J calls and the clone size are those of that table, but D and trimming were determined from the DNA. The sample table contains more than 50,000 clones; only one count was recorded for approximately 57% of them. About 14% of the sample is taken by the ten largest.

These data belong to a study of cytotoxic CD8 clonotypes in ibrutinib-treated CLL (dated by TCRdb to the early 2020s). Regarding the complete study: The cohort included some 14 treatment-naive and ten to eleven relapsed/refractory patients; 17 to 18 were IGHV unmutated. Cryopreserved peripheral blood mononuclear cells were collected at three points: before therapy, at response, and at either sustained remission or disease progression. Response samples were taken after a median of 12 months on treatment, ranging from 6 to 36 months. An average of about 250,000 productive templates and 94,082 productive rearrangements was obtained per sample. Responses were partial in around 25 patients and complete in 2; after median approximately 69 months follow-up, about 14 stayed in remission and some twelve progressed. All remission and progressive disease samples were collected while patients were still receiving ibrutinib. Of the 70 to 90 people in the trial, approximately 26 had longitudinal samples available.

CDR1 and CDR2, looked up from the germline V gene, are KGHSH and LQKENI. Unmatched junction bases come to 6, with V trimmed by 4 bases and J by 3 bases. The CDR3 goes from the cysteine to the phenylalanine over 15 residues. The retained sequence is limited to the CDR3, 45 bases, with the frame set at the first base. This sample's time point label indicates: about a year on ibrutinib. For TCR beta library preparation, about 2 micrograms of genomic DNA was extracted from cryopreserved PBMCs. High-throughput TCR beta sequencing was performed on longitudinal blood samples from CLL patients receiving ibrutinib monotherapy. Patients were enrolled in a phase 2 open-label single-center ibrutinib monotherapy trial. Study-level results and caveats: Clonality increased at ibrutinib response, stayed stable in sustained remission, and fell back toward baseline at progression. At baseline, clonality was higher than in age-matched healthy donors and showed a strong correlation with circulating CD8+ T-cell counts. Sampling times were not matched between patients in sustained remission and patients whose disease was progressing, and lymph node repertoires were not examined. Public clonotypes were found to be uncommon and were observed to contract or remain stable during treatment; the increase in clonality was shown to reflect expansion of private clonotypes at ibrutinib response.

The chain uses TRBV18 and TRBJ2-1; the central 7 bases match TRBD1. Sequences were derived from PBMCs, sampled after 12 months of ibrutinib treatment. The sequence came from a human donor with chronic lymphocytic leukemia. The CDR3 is CASSHGQDRYNEQFF. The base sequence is TGTGCCAGCTCACACGGACAGGACCGCTACAATGAGCAGTTCTTC.